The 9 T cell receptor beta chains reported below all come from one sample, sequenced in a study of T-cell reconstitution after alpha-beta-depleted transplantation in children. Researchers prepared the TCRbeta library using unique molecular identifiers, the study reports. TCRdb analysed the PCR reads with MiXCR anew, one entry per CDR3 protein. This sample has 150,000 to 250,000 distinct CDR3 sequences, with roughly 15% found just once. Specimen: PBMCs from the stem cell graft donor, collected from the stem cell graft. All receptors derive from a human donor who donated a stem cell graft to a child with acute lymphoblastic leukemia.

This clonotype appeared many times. As DNA, the CDR3 is TGTGCCAGCAGTTTAGTTGGCTCACCCCTCCACTTT. It specifies CASSLVGSPLHF. J is TRBJ1-6 and V is TRBV12-3 or TRBV12-4; D is undetermined. This CDR3 has 12 amino acids. V was pared by 1 base and J by 10 bases, with 5 bases between.

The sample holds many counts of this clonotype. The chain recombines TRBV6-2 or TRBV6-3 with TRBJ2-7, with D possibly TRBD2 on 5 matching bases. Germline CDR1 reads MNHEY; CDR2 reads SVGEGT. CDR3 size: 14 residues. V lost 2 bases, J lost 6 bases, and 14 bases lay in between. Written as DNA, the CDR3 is TGTGCCAGCAGTTACGGCCCGGGGTACCTCGAGCAGTACTTC. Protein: CASSYGPGYLEQYF.

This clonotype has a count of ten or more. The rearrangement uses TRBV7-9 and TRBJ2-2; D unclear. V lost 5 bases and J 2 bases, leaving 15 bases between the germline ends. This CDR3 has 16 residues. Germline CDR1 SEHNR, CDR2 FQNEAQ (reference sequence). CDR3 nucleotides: TGTGCCAGCAGCCCCTCCTTGACAATTAACACCGGGGAGCTGTTTTTT. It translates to CASSPSLTINTGELFF.

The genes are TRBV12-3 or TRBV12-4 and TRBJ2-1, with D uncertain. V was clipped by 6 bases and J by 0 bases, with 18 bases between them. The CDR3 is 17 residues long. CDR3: CASSRAALMSSYNEQFF. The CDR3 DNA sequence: TGTGCCAGCAGCCGAGCAGCCCTTATGAGCTCCTACAATGAGCAGTTCTTC.

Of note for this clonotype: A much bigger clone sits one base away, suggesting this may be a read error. The chain's CDR3 is CASSFLLRTDTQYF. Here the CDR3 DNA reads TGTGCCAGCAGTTTTCTCCTCCGCACAGATACGCAGTATTTT. The chain has TRBV12-3 or TRBV12-4 and TRBJ2-3; D gene uncertain. This CDR3 is 14 amino acids long. V gave up 3 bases and J gave up 1 base, with 8 bases separating them.

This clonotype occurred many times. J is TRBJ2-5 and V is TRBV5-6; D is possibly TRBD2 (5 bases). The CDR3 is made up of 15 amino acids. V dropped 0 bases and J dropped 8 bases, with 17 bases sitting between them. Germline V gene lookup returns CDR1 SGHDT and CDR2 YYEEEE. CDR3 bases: TGTGCCAGCAGCTTGGAATGGGGAAGCGGAGGAACCCAGTACTTC. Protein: CASSLEWGSGGTQYF.

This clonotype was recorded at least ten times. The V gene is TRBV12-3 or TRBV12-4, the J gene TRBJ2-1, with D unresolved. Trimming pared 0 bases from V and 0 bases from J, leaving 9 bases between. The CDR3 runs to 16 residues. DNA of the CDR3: TGTGCCAGCAGTTTAGCGCAGGAGAGCTCCTACAATGAGCAGTTCTTC. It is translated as CASSLAQESSYNEQFF.

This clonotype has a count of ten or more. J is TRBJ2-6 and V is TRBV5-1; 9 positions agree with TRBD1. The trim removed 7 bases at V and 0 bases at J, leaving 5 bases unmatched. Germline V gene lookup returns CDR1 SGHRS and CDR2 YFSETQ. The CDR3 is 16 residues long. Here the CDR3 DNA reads TGCGCCAGCGGGACAGGGCCGAGCTCTGGGGCCAACGTCCTGACTTTC. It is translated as CASGTGPSSGANVLTF.

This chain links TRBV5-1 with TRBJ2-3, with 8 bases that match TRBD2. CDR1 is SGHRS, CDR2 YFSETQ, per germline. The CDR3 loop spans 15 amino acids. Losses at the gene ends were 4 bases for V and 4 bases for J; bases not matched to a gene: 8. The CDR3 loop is CASSPDPGRADTQYF. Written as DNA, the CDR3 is TGCGCCAGCAGCCCGGACCCCGGGAGGGCAGATACGCAGTATTTT. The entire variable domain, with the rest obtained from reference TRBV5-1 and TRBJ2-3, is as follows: KAGVTQTPRYLIKTRGQQVTLSCSPISGHRSVSWYQQTPGQGLQFLFEYFSETQRNKGNFPGRFSGRQFSNSRSEMNVSTLELGDSALYLCASSPDPGRADTQYFGPGTRLTVL.